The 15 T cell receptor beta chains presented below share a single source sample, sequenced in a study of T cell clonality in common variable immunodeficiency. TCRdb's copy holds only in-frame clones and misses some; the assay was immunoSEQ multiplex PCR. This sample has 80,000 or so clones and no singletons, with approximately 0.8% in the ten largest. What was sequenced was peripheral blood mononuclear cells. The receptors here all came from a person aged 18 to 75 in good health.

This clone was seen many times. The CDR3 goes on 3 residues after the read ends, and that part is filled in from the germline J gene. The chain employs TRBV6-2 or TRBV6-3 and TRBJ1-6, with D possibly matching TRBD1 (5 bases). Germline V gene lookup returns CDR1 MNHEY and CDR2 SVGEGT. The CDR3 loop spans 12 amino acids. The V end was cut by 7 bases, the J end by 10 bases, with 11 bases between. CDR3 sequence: CASTESGSPLHF. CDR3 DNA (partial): TGTGCCAGCACCGAATCAGGGTCACCC.

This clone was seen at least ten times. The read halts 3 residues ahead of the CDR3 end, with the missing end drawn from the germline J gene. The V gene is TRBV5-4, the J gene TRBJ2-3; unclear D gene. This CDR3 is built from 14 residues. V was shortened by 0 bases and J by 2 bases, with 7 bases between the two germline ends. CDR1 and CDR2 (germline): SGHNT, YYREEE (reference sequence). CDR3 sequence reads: CASSLGAYTDTQYF. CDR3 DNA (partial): TGTGCCAGCAGCTTGGGAGCTTACACAGATACG.

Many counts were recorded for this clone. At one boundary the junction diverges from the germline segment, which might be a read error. CDR3 amino acids: CASSQDEGAGANVLTF. CDR3 bases read: TGCGCCAGCAGCCAAGACGAGGGGGCTGGGGCCAACGTC. The rearrangement joins TRBV4-2 to TRBJ2-6; possibly TRBD1 for D (6 bases). The read terminates 3 residues ahead of where the CDR3 ends, so the germline J gene completes it. CDR1 and CDR2 from the germline V gene are LGHNA and YNFKEQ. The CDR3 totals 16 residues.

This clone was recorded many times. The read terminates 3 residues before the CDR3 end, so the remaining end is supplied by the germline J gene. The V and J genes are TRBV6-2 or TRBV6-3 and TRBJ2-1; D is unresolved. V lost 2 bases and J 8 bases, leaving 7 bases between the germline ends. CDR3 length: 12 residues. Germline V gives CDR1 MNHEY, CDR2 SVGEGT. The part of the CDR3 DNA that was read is TGTGCCAGCAGTTACATACGGTATGAG. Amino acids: CASSYIRYE. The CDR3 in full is CASSYIRYEQFF.

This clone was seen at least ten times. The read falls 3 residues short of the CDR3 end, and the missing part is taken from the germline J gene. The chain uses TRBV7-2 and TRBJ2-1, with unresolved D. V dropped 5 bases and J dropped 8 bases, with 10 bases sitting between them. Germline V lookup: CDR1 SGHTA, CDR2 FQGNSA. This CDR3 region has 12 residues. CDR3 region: CASSESLYEQFF. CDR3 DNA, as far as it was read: TGTGCCAGCAGCGAGAGCTTGTATGAG.

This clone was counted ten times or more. Incomplete CDR3 DNA: TGTGCCAGCAGTCGGACTAGCGGGAGCTCCTACGAG. Its translation: CASSRTSGSSYE. The complete CDR3 protein is CASSRTSGSSYEQYF. This chain connects TRBV7-2 to TRBJ2-7, with 13 bases matching TRBD2. The read finishes 3 residues shy of the CDR3 end, and the germline J gene is used to complete it. J was trimmed by 0 bases and V by 6 bases; bases with no gene match: 2. Germline-derived CDR1 and CDR2 are SGHTA and FQGNSA. The CDR3 loop spans 15 amino acids.

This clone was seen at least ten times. The CDR3 sequence: CASSLDRVIGSGANVLTF. Partial CDR3 DNA: TGCGCCAGCAGCTTGGACAGAGTGATAGGGTCTGGGGCCAACGTC. The genes are TRBV5-1 and TRBJ2-6; D gene ambiguous. Read sequence stops 3 residues before the CDR3 end, and the germline J gene provides the missing end. Germline V gene data show CDR1 as SGHRS and CDR2 as YFSETQ. The CDR3 spans 18 residues. Trimming shortened V by 0 bases and J by 1 base, and 14 bases separated the two germline ends.

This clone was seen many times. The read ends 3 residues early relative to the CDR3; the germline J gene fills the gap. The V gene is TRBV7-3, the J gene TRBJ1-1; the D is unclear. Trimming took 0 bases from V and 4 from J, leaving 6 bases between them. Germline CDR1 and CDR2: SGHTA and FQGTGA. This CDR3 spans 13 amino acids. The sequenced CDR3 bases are TGTGCCAGCAGCTTAACGCAAGGCACTGAA. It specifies CASSLTQGTE. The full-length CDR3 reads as CASSLTQGTEAFF.

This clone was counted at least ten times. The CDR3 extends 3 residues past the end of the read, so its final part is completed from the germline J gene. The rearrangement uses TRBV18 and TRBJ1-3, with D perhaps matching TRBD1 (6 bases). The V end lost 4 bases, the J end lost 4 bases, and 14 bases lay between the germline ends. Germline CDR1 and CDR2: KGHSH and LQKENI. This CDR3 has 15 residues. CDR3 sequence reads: CASSRQGSLGNTIYF. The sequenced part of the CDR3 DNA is TGTGCCAGCTCACGTCAGGGGAGCTTAGGAAACACC.

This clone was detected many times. The CDR3 bases that were read are TGTGCCAGTAGTATATCCGTAGCGGGAGGGCCCGGGGAGACC. The encoded protein is CASSISVAGGPGET. The entire CDR3 protein reads CASSISVAGGPGETQYF. This rearrangement joins TRBV19 to TRBJ2-5, with 11 bases that match TRBD2. The read terminates 3 residues before the CDR3 end, so the remaining end is supplied by the germline J gene. This CDR3 spans 17 amino acids. CDR1 and CDR2 from the germline V gene are LNHDA and SQIVND (reference sequence). With 2 bases clipped from V and 5 bases from J, the junction kept 10 bases outside the gene matches. Filled out from reference TRBV19 and TRBJ2-5, the complete variable domain reads DGGITQSPKYLFRKEGQNVTLSCEQNLNHDAMYWYRQDPGQGLRLIYYSQIVNDFQKGDIAEGYSVSREKKESFPLTVTSAQKNPTAFYLCASSISVAGGPGETQYFGPGTRLLVL.

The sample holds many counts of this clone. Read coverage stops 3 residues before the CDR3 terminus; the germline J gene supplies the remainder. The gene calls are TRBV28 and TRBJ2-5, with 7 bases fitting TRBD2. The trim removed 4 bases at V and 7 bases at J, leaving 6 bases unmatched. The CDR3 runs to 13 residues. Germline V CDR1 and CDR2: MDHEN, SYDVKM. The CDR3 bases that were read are TGTGCCAGCAGTTCCCCTAGCGGCCTGACC. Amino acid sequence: CASSSPSGLT. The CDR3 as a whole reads CASSSPSGLTQYF.

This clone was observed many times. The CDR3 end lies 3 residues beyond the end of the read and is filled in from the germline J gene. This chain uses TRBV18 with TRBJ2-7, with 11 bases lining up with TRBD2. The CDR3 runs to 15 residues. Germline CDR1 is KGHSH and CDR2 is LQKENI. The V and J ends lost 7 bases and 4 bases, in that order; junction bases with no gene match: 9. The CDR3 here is CASLFASGGTYEQYF. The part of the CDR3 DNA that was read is TGTGCCAGCTTATTCGCTAGCGGGGGGACATACGAG.

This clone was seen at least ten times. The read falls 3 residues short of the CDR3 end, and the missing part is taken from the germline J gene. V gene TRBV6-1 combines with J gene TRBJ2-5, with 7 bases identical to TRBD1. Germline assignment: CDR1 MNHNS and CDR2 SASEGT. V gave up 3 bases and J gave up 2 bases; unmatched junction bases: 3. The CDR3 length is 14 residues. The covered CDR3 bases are TGTGCCAGCAGTGACGGGACAGCACAAGAGACC. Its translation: CASSDGTAQET. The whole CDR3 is CASSDGTAQETQYF.

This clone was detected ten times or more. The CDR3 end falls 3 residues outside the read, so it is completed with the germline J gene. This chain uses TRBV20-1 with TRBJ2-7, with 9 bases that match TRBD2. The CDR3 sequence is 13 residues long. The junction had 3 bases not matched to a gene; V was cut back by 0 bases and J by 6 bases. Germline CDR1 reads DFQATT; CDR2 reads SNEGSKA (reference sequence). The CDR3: CSARDGAGGEQYF. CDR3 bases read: TGCAGTGCTAGAGATGGAGCGGGAGGCGAG.

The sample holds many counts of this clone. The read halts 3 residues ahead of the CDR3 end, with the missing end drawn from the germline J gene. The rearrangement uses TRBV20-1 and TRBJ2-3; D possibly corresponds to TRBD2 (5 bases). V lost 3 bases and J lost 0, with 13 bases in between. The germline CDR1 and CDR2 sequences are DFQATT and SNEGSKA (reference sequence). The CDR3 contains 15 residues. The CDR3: CSASPMSGSTDTQYF. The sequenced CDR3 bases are TGCAGTGCTAGCCCCATGAGCGGAAGCACAGATACG.